The 29 T cell receptor beta chains reported below all come from one sample, sequenced in a study of T cell changes during pregnancy in multiple sclerosis. Sequencing used immunoSEQ multiplex PCR; TCRdb keeps in-frame clones, though not all of them. The sample includes approximately 84,000 clones, less than 95% seen only once; the top ten take 2% to 2.5%. The sample consisted of peripheral blood, taken in the third trimester of pregnancy. These TCRs come from a female donor with multiple sclerosis, enrolled in a pregnancy study.

The chain has TRBV2 and TRBJ1-1; D perhaps matches TRBD1 (6 bases). Between the trimmed V and J ends, which lost 6 bases and 6 bases, there was a span of 11 bases. The CDR3 contains 12 residues. The germline V gene encodes CDR1 SNHLY and CDR2 FYNNEI. CDR3 nucleotides: TGTGCCAGCAGCCAGACAGGCCCTGAAGCTTTCTTT. It codes for CASSQTGPEAFF.

The rearrangement links TRBV6-1 to TRBJ1-5, with TRBD1 matching 7 bases. V lost 5 bases and J lost 5; bases outside the gene matches: 9. Germline V lookup: CDR1 MNHNS, CDR2 SASEGT. The CDR3 runs 15 residues. The CDR3 coding sequence is TGTGCCAGCAGTTCAGGGGGTTGGGCTGATCAGCCCCAGCATTTT. Translating gives CASSSGGWADQPQHF.

The chain employs TRBV7-2 and TRBJ1-6; TRBD1 might be the D (5 bases). From germline, CDR1 is SGHTA and CDR2 FQGNSA. Deletions cut 5 bases from V and 9 bases from J, with 17 bases between. The CDR3 totals 15 residues. CDR3 bases: TGTGCCAGCAGCCGGGAGACGGGGGATCGTTCACCCCTCCACTTT. Amino acid sequence: CASSRETGDRSPLHF.

The sample holds one count of this clone. The V and J genes are TRBV6-6 and TRBJ2-2; no clear D gene. This CDR3 spans 14 amino acids. Germline CDR1 MNHNY, CDR2 SVGAGI (reference sequence). Between the trimmed V and J ends, which lost 4 bases and 1 base, there was a span of 7 bases. The DNA for the CDR3 is TGTGCCAGCAGTTGGTCAGGGAACACCGGGGAGCTGTTTTTT. Its protein product is CASSWSGNTGELFF.

The chain recombines TRBV4-1 with TRBJ2-3; TRBD2 matches 13 bases. The CDR3 runs to 18 residues. Trimming at V came to 1 base and at J to 0 bases, leaving 4 bases not matched to a gene. Germline loops: CDR1 MGHRA, CDR2 YSYEKL. CDR3 loop: CASSQVGGLAGSTDTQYF. The DNA of the CDR3 is TGCGCCAGCAGCCAAGTAGGGGGACTAGCGGGAAGCACAGATACGCAGTATTTT.

The gene calls are TRBV7-9 and TRBJ2-6, with a tentative D call TRBD1 (5 bases). V dropped 5 bases and J dropped 4 bases, with 21 bases sitting between them. Germline V gene sequence: CDR1 SEHNR, CDR2 FQNEAQ (reference sequence). The CDR3 covers 18 residues. In nucleotides, the CDR3 is TGTGCCAGCAGCATAACTCGACAGAGGTTCTTAGGGGCCAACGTCCTGACTTTC. It specifies CASSITRQRFLGANVLTF.

The rearrangement uses TRBV9 and TRBJ1-5, with TRBD1 as a possible D gene (5 bases). Trimming took off 6 bases at V and 1 base at J, with 8 bases between the two ends. Germline V gene lookup returns CDR1 SGDLS and CDR2 YYNGEE. This CDR3 spans 13 amino acids. In DNA, the CDR3 is TGTGCCAGCACAGGGCGGAGCAATCAGCCCCAGCATTTT. This codes for CASTGRSNQPQHF.

V is TRBV6-1 and J is TRBJ2-3; D ambiguous. CDR1 is MNHNS, CDR2 SASEGT, per germline. V was shortened by 2 bases and J by 1 base, with 7 bases between the two germline ends. This CDR3 spans 14 amino acids. The CDR3 DNA follows: TGTGCCAGCAGTGAAATGGCGGGCACAGATACGCAGTATTTT. Its protein is CASSEMAGTDTQYF.

The chain combines TRBV10-3 with TRBJ2-7, with 7 bases that match TRBD1. Germline values: CDR1 ENHRY, CDR2 SYGVKD. This CDR3 is 15 amino acids long. The V segment lost 2 bases and the J segment 11 bases; nucleotides outside the gene matches: 15. The DNA for the CDR3 is TGTGCCATCAGTGAGGCTTCTTTCGCGTCAGGGGGAGAGTACTTC. The encoded protein is CAISEASFASGGEYF.

The CDR3 region is CASLRARGRNQPQHF. CDR3 DNA: TGCGCCAGCTTGCGGGCCCGGGGTCGCAATCAGCCCCAGCATTTT. The chain recombines TRBV5-1 with TRBJ1-5; D unclear. CDR1 SGHRS and CDR2 YFSETQ come from the germline V gene. Trimming pared 7 bases from V and 2 bases from J, leaving 16 bases between. The CDR3 is 15 amino acids.

The gene calls are TRBV2 and TRBJ1-1; 8 bases agree with TRBD1. Germline CDR1 SNHLY, CDR2 FYNNEI. V lost 6 bases and J lost 8; bases outside the gene matches: 5. This CDR3 spans 12 amino acids. CDR3 region: CASRQRTGEAFF. The CDR3 bases are TGTGCCAGCAGACAAAGGACAGGGGAAGCTTTCTTT. The full variable domain, rest sourced from reference TRBV2 and TRBJ1-1, is EPEVTQTPSHQVTQMGQEVILRCVPISNHLYFYWYRQILGQKVEFLVSFYNNEISEKSEIFDDQFSVERPDGSNFTLKIRSTKLEDSAMYFCASRQRTGEAFFGQGTRLTVV.

This clone was seen many times. As DNA, the CDR3 is TGTGCCAGCAGTGTCACGGCCAGGGTTTATGGCTACACCTTC. Its protein product is CASSVTARVYGYTF. The chain has TRBV2 and TRBJ1-2; D perhaps matches TRBD1 (5 bases). This CDR3 spans 14 amino acids. V lost 4 bases and J lost 5, with 14 bases in between. Germline V gene data show CDR1 as SNHLY and CDR2 as FYNNEI.

The gene calls are TRBV5-1 and TRBJ1-2; TRBD1 agrees at 8 bases. Germline loops: CDR1 SGHRS, CDR2 YFSETQ. J gave up 5 bases and V 0 bases, and 3 bases lay outside the gene matches. This CDR3 is 14 amino acids long. CDR3 nucleotides: TGCGCCAGCAGCTTGGCCGGGACAGGATATGGCTACACCTTC. This encodes CASSLAGTGYGYTF.

V usage is TRBV19 and J usage is TRBJ1-6; D perhaps matches TRBD1 (5 bases). The CDR3 consists of 15 residues. The V gene lost 7 bases and the J gene lost 1 base, with 11 bases spanning the gap. The V gene's germline CDR1 is LNHDA and CDR2 SQIVND (reference sequence). The CDR3 DNA reads TGTGCCAGTACCCCGGGGGGTTCCTATAATTCACCCCTCCACTTT. It encodes CASTPGGSYNSPLHF.

The chain couples TRBV28 to TRBJ2-2; maybe TRBD2 (6 bases). CDR3 size: 15 residues. Per the germline V gene, CDR1 is MDHEN and CDR2 is SYDVKM. The V and J ends lost 6 bases and 4 bases respectively, with 15 bases between them. CDR3 protein: CASSLWQGGTGELFF. CDR3 in DNA: TGTGCCAGCAGCCTCTGGCAGGGAGGCACCGGGGAGCTGTTTTTT.

This sequence joins TRBV6-5 and TRBJ2-7; D might be TRBD1 (5 bases). The germline V gene encodes CDR1 MNHEY and CDR2 SVGAGI. Trimming shortened V by 6 bases and J by 0 bases, and 12 bases separated the two germline ends. The CDR3 loop spans 14 amino acids. In DNA form, the CDR3 reads TGTGCCAGCAGCCGACAGAGAAGCTCCTACGAGCAGTACTTC. Its translation: CASSRQRSSYEQYF.

This chain connects TRBV6-4 to TRBJ1-2, with 9 nucleotides matching TRBD1. With V trimmed by 6 bases and J by 8 bases, 7 bases remained unmatched. The CDR3 consists of 13 residues. Germline assignment: CDR1 MRHNA and CDR2 SNTAGT. CDR3: CASSEQGAGGYTF. CDR3 DNA sequence: TGTGCCAGCAGCGAACAGGGGGCGGGAGGCTACACCTTC.

This chain links TRBV5-1 with TRBJ2-7, with 10 bases matching TRBD2. The J segment lost 3 bases and the V segment lost 5 bases, leaving 5 bases of the junction unmatched. Germline assignment: CDR1 SGHRS and CDR2 YFSETQ. This CDR3 region has 14 residues. The CDR3 loop reads CASSWTSGGYEQYF. The CDR3 bases are TGCGCCAGCAGTTGGACTAGCGGAGGCTACGAGCAGTACTTC. Drawing the rest from reference TRBV5-1 and TRBJ2-7, the complete variable domain is KAGVTQTPRYLIKTRGQQVTLSCSPISGHRSVSWYQQTPGQGLQFLFEYFSETQRNKGNFPGRFSGRQFSNSRSEMNVSTLELGDSALYLCASSWTSGGYEQYFGPGTRLTVT.

CDR3 bases: TGTGCCAGCAGCTTGGGACAGGGGGCCCATGGCTACACCTTC. It specifies CASSLGQGAHGYTF. The chain recombines TRBV5-6 with TRBJ1-2; 10 nucleotides agree with TRBD1. With 0 bases clipped from V and 6 bases from J, the junction kept 2 bases outside the gene matches. Per germline, CDR1 SGHDT and CDR2 YYEEEE. This CDR3 contains 14 residues.

The chain recombines TRBV7-6 with TRBJ2-2; TRBD2 matches at 10 bases. The CDR3 loop spans 19 amino acids. From germline, CDR1 is SGHVS and CDR2 FNYEAQ. With V trimmed by 5 bases and J by 5 bases, 17 bases remained unmatched. The CDR3 DNA reads TGTGCCAGCAGCCCATGGGGGGCTAGCGGGGGTAAAGGGACCGGGGAGCTGTTTTTT. Encoded protein: CASSPWGASGGKGTGELFF.

The V gene is TRBV10-1, the J gene TRBJ1-2; 8 nucleotides align to TRBD1. The CDR3 covers 13 residues. The germline CDR1 and CDR2 sequences are WNHNN and SYGVQD (reference sequence). V shed 2 bases, J shed 6 bases, and the junction held 2 bases outside the gene matches. CDR3: CASSEDRGDGYTF. The CDR3 bases are TGCGCCAGCAGTGAGGACAGGGGAGATGGCTACACCTTC.

The genes are TRBV7-6 and TRBJ1-1; D call uncertain. The CDR3 covers 11 residues. Trimming stripped 5 bases from V and 4 bases from J, with 5 bases between. The germline CDR1 and CDR2 sequences are SGHVS and FNYEAQ. The DNA for the CDR3 is TGTGCCAGCAGCCGGGGCACTGAAGCTTTCTTT. Protein: CASSRGTEAFF.

V is TRBV5-1 and J is TRBJ2-7, with 7 bases that match TRBD2. J was trimmed by 0 bases and V by 4 bases; bases with no gene match: 10. Germline assignment: CDR1 SGHRS and CDR2 YFSETQ. CDR3 length: 16 amino acids. The DNA for the CDR3 is TGCGCCAGCAGCCCGACCGAAGCGGGGCGCTCCTACGAGCAGTACTTC. As protein: CASSPTEAGRSYEQYF.

This clone was observed a single time. V gene TRBV13 combines with J gene TRBJ2-7, with D possibly TRBD1 on 8 matching bases. V gave up 5 bases and J gave up 4 bases, with 12 bases separating them. Germline-derived CDR1 and CDR2 are PRHDT and FYEKMQ (reference sequence). The CDR3 is made up of 13 amino acids. The CDR3 sequence: CASSLQGGYEQYF. Here the CDR3 DNA reads TGTGCCAGCAGCCTACAGGGGGGGTACGAGCAGTACTTC.

The J gene is TRBJ2-3, the V gene TRBV29-1, with 12 bases matching TRBD2. Germline V gene lookup returns CDR1 SQVTM and CDR2 ANQGSEA. J gave up 1 base and V 6 bases, and 5 bases lay outside the gene matches. The CDR3 runs to 15 residues. The CDR3 loop reads CSVLRLAGGTDTQYF. CDR3 in DNA: TGCAGCGTACTGAGACTAGCGGGGGGCACAGATACGCAGTATTTT.

The chain combines TRBV28 with TRBJ2-7, with a tentative D call TRBD1 (6 bases). The CDR3 sequence is 17 residues long. CDR1 is MDHEN, CDR2 SYDVKM, per germline. Trimming took off 3 bases at V and 0 bases at J, with 18 bases between the two ends. CDR3 amino acids: CASSFVLWDTSSYEQYF. As DNA, the CDR3 is TGTGCCAGCAGTTTCGTTCTCTGGGACACCAGCTCCTACGAGCAGTACTTC. The whole variable domain, remainder taken from reference TRBV28 and TRBJ2-7, is DVKVTQSSRYLVKRTGEKVFLECVQDMDHENMFWYRQDPGLGLRLIYFSYDVKMKEKGDIPEGYSVSREKKERFSLILESASTNQTSMYLCASSFVLWDTSSYEQYFGPGTRLTVT.

This chain links TRBV2 with TRBJ1-1; TRBD1 aligns across 9 bases. Germline CDR1 and CDR2: SNHLY and FYNNEI. The V gene end was trimmed by 5 bases and the J gene end by 4 bases; junction bases not matched to a gene: 5. This CDR3 comprises 14 residues. This CDR3 is CASSSQGAITEAFF. The CDR3, as DNA: TGTGCCAGCAGTTCACAGGGGGCTATCACTGAAGCTTTCTTT. Using reference TRBV2 and TRBJ1-1 for the parts outside the CDR3, the full variable domain is EPEVTQTPSHQVTQMGQEVILRCVPISNHLYFYWYRQILGQKVEFLVSFYNNEISEKSEIFDDQFSVERPDGSNFTLKIRSTKLEDSAMYFCASSSQGAITEAFFGQGTRLTVV.

The CDR3 here is CAWSEENNEKLFF. The DNA of the CDR3 is TGTGCCTGGAGTGAGGAGAATAATGAAAAACTGTTTTTT. V usage is TRBV30 and J usage is TRBJ1-4, with D uncertain. The length of the CDR3 is 13 residues. V lost 1 base, J lost 4 bases, and 7 bases lay in between. Germline CDR1 is GTSNPN and CDR2 is SVGIG (reference sequence).

V usage is TRBV6-5 and J usage is TRBJ2-7, with D perhaps TRBD2 (5 bases). Between the trimmed V and J ends, which lost 0 bases and 5 bases, there was a span of 17 bases. This CDR3 has 16 residues. Germline lookup yields CDR1 MNHEY and CDR2 SVGAGI. DNA of the CDR3: TGTGCCAGCAGTTACTCACCTAGGTCAGCGGCTCACGAGCAGTACTTC. As protein: CASSYSPRSAAHEQYF.